The clone carrying this T cell receptor (beta chain) has only a few counts. These data are taken from a study of cytomegalovirus exposure and HLA in healthy donors. PCR used 60 Vbeta primers and 13 Jbeta primers. Data came from immunoSEQ multiplex PCR; TCRdb stores just in-frame clones and leaves some out. The table has approximately 150,000 clones, more than 80% seen once; the top ten hold roughly 7.6%. The CDR3 runs to 16 residues. The germline CDR1 and CDR2 sequences are SGHVS and FQNEAQ. V dropped 5 bases and J dropped 5; count of bases not matched to a gene: 12. This receptor was taken from a woman younger than 45 in good health and CMV-seropositive. Sequencing was performed on PBMCs. This chain uses TRBV7-8 with TRBJ2-3, with 8 bases identical to TRBD1. The CDR3, as DNA: TGTGCCAGCAGCAACCGACAGGGGAGGAGTGGAGATACGCAGTATTTT. It specifies CASSNRQGRSGDTQYF.